The 11 T cell receptor beta chains below all came from one sample that was sequenced in a study of cytomegalovirus exposure and HLA in healthy donors. The PCR used 60 Vbeta and 13 Jbeta primers. Clones were read by immunoSEQ multiplex PCR, and TCRdb kept only the in-frame ones, dropping some. This repertoire includes around 84,000 clones. The material sequenced was PBMCs. These receptor sequences come from a man aged 30 to 45 in good health and CMV-seronegative.

The V call is TRBV19, the J call TRBJ1-3, with 8 bases lining up with TRBD1. V gave up 1 base and J gave up 7 bases; unmatched junction bases: 6. This CDR3 contains 15 residues. The germline CDR1 and CDR2 sequences are LNHDA and SQIVND (reference sequence). CDR3 coding DNA: TGTGCCAGTAGTATAGCCCTGGGACAGGCGAACACCATATATTTT. Encoded protein: CASSIALGQANTIYF.

The rearrangement uses TRBV10-3 and TRBJ2-5; possible D gene TRBD2, 6 bases. Germline CDR1 reads ENHRY; CDR2 reads SYGVKD. There are 15 residues in the CDR3. Deletions cut 0 bases from V and 0 bases from J, with 8 bases between. The CDR3 nucleotides are TGTGCCATCAGTGAGTCATGGGACTACCAAGAGACCCAGTACTTC. It encodes CAISESWDYQETQYF.

The chain couples TRBV27 to TRBJ2-7; TRBD1 matches at 11 bases. Germline CDR1 and CDR2: MNHEY and SMNVEV (reference sequence). This CDR3 contains 14 residues. V lost 4 bases and J lost 2; bases outside the gene matches: 1. The CDR3 region has the DNA TGTGCCAGCAGTTGGGACAGGGGGGCCTACGAGCAGTACTTC. It translates to CASSWDRGAYEQYF.

The chain combines TRBV7-9 with TRBJ2-5; a possible D gene is TRBD2 (6 bases). The germline V gene has CDR1 SEHNR and CDR2 FQNEAQ (reference sequence). CDR3 length: 17 amino acids. Trimming took 1 base from V and 1 from J, leaving 16 bases between them. CDR3 in amino acids: CASSLVGLHSLQETQYF. DNA of the CDR3: TGTGCCAGCAGCTTAGTTGGACTACACTCCCTCCAAGAGACCCAGTACTTC.

V usage is TRBV6-1 and J usage is TRBJ2-5; 9 bases are a match to TRBD1. V was clipped by 5 bases and J by 7 bases; unmatched bases: 8. Germline lookup yields CDR1 MNHNS and CDR2 SASEGT. CDR3 size: 14 residues. The CDR3 sequence: CASSSGTGFLTQYF. As DNA, the CDR3 is TGTGCCAGCAGTTCCGGGACAGGGTTTTTGACCCAGTACTTC.

The chain links TRBV6-5 to TRBJ2-5; TRBD1 aligns across 7 bases. The germline CDR1 and CDR2 sequences are MNHEY and SVGAGI. The CDR3 length is 13 residues. Germline trimming cut 6 bases from V and 1 base from J; bases unmatched to any gene: 2. The CDR3 coding sequence is TGTGCCAGCAGCCGGGACAGCCAAGAGACCCAGTACTTC. Its protein product is CASSRDSQETQYF.

Here the CDR3 reads CASTNPTAQYF. The CDR3 region has the DNA TGTGCCAGCACCAACCCCACGGCCCAGTACTTC. The rearrangement joins TRBV28 to TRBJ2-5; D uncertain. Germline-derived CDR1 and CDR2 are MDHEN and SYDVKM. The length of the CDR3 is 11 residues. V was pared by 7 bases and J by 9 bases, with 12 bases between.

The V call is TRBV25-1, the J call TRBJ2-5, with 8 bases fitting TRBD2. The V gene end was trimmed by 4 bases and the J gene end by 2 bases; junction bases not matched to a gene: 0. Germline V gives CDR1 MGHDK, CDR2 SYGVNS. The CDR3 extends over 13 amino acids. The CDR3 here is CASSVAGQETQYF. CDR3 nucleotide sequence: TGTGCCAGCAGTGTAGCGGGACAAGAGACCCAGTACTTC. The variable domain in full, completed from reference TRBV25-1 and TRBJ2-5, reads EADIYQTPRYLVIGTGKKITLECSQTMGHDKMYWYQQDPGMELHLIHYSYGVNSTEKGDLSSESTVSRIRTEHFPLTLESARPSHTSQYLCASSVAGQETQYFGPGTRLLVL.

V usage is TRBV19 and J usage is TRBJ1-2; D unclear. The CDR3 runs 13 residues. Germline V gene lookup returns CDR1 LNHDA and CDR2 SQIVND (reference sequence). V was pared by 5 bases and J by 2 bases, with 9 bases between. CDR3 residues: CASSLQLNYGYTF. CDR3 in DNA: TGTGCCAGTAGTTTACAGCTAAACTATGGCTACACCTTC. Looking up the rest from reference TRBV19 and TRBJ1-2 gives the full variable domain: DGGITQSPKYLFRKEGQNVTLSCEQNLNHDAMYWYRQDPGQGLRLIYYSQIVNDFQKGDIAEGYSVSREKKESFPLTVTSAQKNPTAFYLCASSLQLNYGYTFGSGTRLTVV.

The gene calls are TRBV10-3 and TRBJ2-7; 9 nucleotides match TRBD2. V shed 4 bases, J shed 7 bases, and the junction held 5 bases outside the gene matches. The germline V gene has CDR1 ENHRY and CDR2 SYGVKD. The CDR3 loop spans 13 amino acids. The CDR3 DNA follows: TGTGCCATCAGTGTAGCGGGGGCTTATGAGCAGTACTTC. Its protein is CAISVAGAYEQYF.

The chain uses TRBV29-1 and TRBJ2-7; D is possibly TRBD2 (6 bases). The germline gives CDR1 SQVTM, CDR2 ANQGSEA. The CDR3 length is 13 residues. V gave up 2 bases and J gave up 2 bases, with 10 bases separating them. Here the CDR3 reads CSVELERAYEQYF. In DNA form, the CDR3 reads TGCAGCGTTGAATTGGAGCGGGCCTACGAGCAGTACTTC.